This TCR beta chain was sequenced for a study of blood T cells in healthy people across ages (dated by TCRdb to 2014 to 2015). For the wider study: Template switching captured roughly one uniquely barcoded TCR beta cDNA molecule per two T cells in model experiments. The donors were split into four age groups: young (average 16 years), middle-aged (around 37), aged (roughly 68) and long-lived (approximately 80). For two donors (one aged 18 to 29 and one aged 80 or older), the study analyzed two additional independent replicas of 1 million unique cDNA reads from the same blood draw. Donors of different ages were randomly distributed across sequencing lanes to avoid experimental bias. To track age-related changes in TCR beta repertoire diversity, the study relied on deep sequencing normalized with unique cDNA molecular identifiers. General findings and caveats noted by the study authors: Because the CMV infection status of the donors was unknown, age-related changes in expanded clonotypes may potentially have been confounded. Observed TCR beta diversity per million T cells fell roughly linearly with age, and a significant reduction was already apparent by age about 43. Bulk unsorted PBMC profiling prevented conclusive comparison of naive and antigen-experienced compartments. Observed TCR beta diversity correlated strongly with the percentage of naive T cells measured by flow cytometry. Compared with the aged group, the long-lived group had more naive CD4+ T cells, fewer expanded clones and increased TCR diversity, suggesting age selection. Estimates of total diversity based on one million sequenced T cells were considered lower bounds and underestimates.

The roughly 39 donors, aged about 6 to 95 years, were systemically healthy Caucasian individuals from Russia. Each donor gave 8.5 to 10 milliliters of peripheral blood, collected into EDTA-treated Vacutainer tubes. Ficoll-Paque density-gradient centrifugation was used to isolate PBMCs, with at least 7 million per sample. Trizol reagent was used to extract total RNA from the PBMCs, yielding at least 5.5 micrograms per sample. For every donor, flow cytometry on a PBMC aliquot measured the percentage of naive CD45RAhigh/CD27high T cells. The library was obtained by 5' RACE. Sequenced using an Illumina HiSeq 2500. The second PCR ran for about 6 to 11 cycles and used a J-beta primer mix along with a sample-barcoded 5' primer. A unique molecular identifier was introduced onto each TCR beta cDNA molecule by a template-switch 5' adaptor carrying 12 random nucleotides. Each sample yielded at least 3 million CDR3-containing paired-end reads. First-strand cDNA was synthesized from all RNA with the Mint cDNA synthesis kit, primed by a TRBC-specific oligonucleotide. After uracil-DNA glycosylase treatment, a first 18-cycle PCR used universal primers M1SS and BC2_uni_R on all cDNA. Per the source publication's procedure: For normalization, 1 million high-quality reads, each with a distinct molecular identifier, were randomly selected from each sample. Instead of being binned into consensus sequences, reads that shared molecular identifiers were thrown out. MiTCR, run with a Q25 quality threshold and the strictest error-elimination algorithm, handled CDR3 identification, clonotype clustering and error correction. Lower-bound total TCR beta diversity was estimated with a nonparametric unseen species model using Euler transformation. The public reads were run again by TCRdb, first through fastp at Q25 and then through MiXCR, and only productive beta chains were kept. Each CDR3 protein gets just one entry, which takes the most common genes and DNA from the rows behind it. These V and J calls derive from TCRdb rather than the authors' analysis. The sample contains over 600,000 distinct CDR3 sequences, roughly 41% of them found a single time. The ten largest clones represent approximately 29% of the sample.

A remark on this clonotype: Its specific antigen is unknown. Base qualities are not recorded, but no much larger clone differs from it by a single base.

Trimming takes 4 bases from V and 11 bases from J, and the germline ends sit 20 bases apart. The CDR3 runs 14 amino acids, cysteine and phenylalanine included. Of the read, only the CDR3 DNA is kept; its 42 bases are in frame from base 1. This TCR came from a man older than 75 in good health. Sequencing input: blood. The chain was built from TRBV12-3 or TRBV12-4 and TRBJ2-5; TRBD2 could be the D gene, as 6 bases match. The DNA sequence is TGTGCCAGCAGTTCCCCTAGCGTATTCAATGAGCAGTACTTC. Its translation reads: CASSSPSVFNEQYF.